Listed here are 26 T cell receptor beta chains from one sample, sequenced in a study of PD-L1 blockade in urothelial cancer. TCRdb's table, derived via immunoSEQ multiplex PCR, lists solely in-frame clones and lacks some. The table has around 30,000 clones, 75% to 90% seen once. The specimen comprised PBMCs, sampled around atezolizumab (anti-PD-L1) treatment. The receptor source for this set is a man in his fifties with urothelial cancer.

This rearrangement joins TRBV7-3 to TRBJ2-1, with 7 bases that match TRBD2. V shed 2 bases, J shed 8 bases, and the junction held 9 bases outside the gene matches. CDR1 SGHTA and CDR2 FQGTGA come from the germline V gene. The CDR3 is 15 amino acids. The CDR3 sequence is CASSLDGGRPDEQFF. The CDR3 DNA sequence: TGTGCCAGCAGCTTAGATGGCGGGAGACCGGATGAGCAGTTCTTC.

The chain employs TRBV5-4 and TRBJ2-1; TRBD2 agrees at 8 bases. The length of the CDR3 is 16 residues. Germline V lookup: CDR1 SGHNT, CDR2 YYREEE (reference sequence). After removal of 0 bases from V and 9 bases from J, the junction contained 11 bases not matched to a gene. The CDR3 region is CASSLDLAGTLGEQFF. CDR3 in DNA: TGTGCCAGCAGCTTGGACTTAGCGGGGACTTTAGGTGAGCAGTTCTTC.

This clone was counted a single time. The chain carries TRBV6-5 and TRBJ2-7, with 12 nucleotides matching TRBD2. Trimming took 7 bases from V and 6 from J; bases not matched to a gene: 7. This CDR3 region has 14 residues. CDR1 is MNHEY, CDR2 SVGAGI, per germline. The CDR3 protein is CASTRLAGVREQYF. Here the CDR3 DNA reads TGTGCCAGCACCCGACTAGCGGGAGTGCGCGAGCAGTACTTC.

The V call is TRBV18, the J call TRBJ2-5; 7 positions agree with TRBD1. Trimming at V came to 3 bases and at J to 5 bases, leaving 6 bases not matched to a gene. This CDR3 is built from 14 residues. Germline values: CDR1 KGHSH, CDR2 LQKENI. The CDR3 sequence: CASSPQTGEETQYF. The DNA for the CDR3 is TGTGCCAGCTCACCGCAAACAGGGGAGGAGACCCAGTACTTC.

The chain's CDR3 is CATSRGLTSNMDTQYF. DNA of the CDR3: TGTGCCACCAGCAGGGGTCTGACTAGCAACATGGATACGCAGTATTTT. The chain joins TRBV15 to TRBJ2-3, with 7 bases lining up with TRBD2. J was trimmed by 6 bases and V by 3 bases; bases with no gene match: 12. CDR1 is LNHNV, CDR2 YYDKDF, per germline (reference sequence). The CDR3 runs 16 residues.

CDR3 DNA sequence: TGTGCCAGCAGCTTGGCTCTAGCGGGAGTTAGCTACGAGCAGTACTTC. Protein sequence: CASSLALAGVSYEQYF. This chain joins TRBV5-5 and TRBJ2-7; 10 bases are a match to TRBD2. Germline values: CDR1 SGHKS, CDR2 YYEKEE (reference sequence). The CDR3 length is 16 residues. After removal of 0 bases from V and 3 bases from J, the junction contained 6 bases not matched to a gene.

This clone ranks as medium-sized. The chain joins TRBV4-1 to TRBJ1-6, with TRBD1 matching over 10 bases. The junction had 3 bases not matched to a gene; V was cut back by 3 bases and J by 10 bases. CDR3 length equals 14 residues. Germline lookup yields CDR1 MGHRA and CDR2 YSYEKL. CDR3 DNA: TGCGCCAGCAGCCAGGACAGGGGGAGCTCACCCCTCCACTTT. This gives the protein CASSQDRGSSPLHF.

This chain uses TRBV19 with TRBJ1-6; D gene unclear. V was cut by 7 bases and J by 0 bases, with 10 bases left in between. This CDR3 has 15 amino acids. Germline CDR1 reads LNHDA; CDR2 reads SQIVND (reference sequence). DNA for the CDR3: TGTGCCAGTACTCACCCGAGCTCCTATAATTCACCCCTCCACTTT. Its protein product is CASTHPSSYNSPLHF.

This rearrangement joins TRBV7-8 to TRBJ1-1; D is unclear. CDR1 and CDR2 from the germline V gene are SGHVS and FQNEAQ. Deletions cut 0 bases from V and 3 bases from J, with 17 bases between. The CDR3 contains 17 residues. The DNA for the CDR3 is TGTGCCAGCAGCTTAGCGCGGGTTCCGGGGAAAGACACTGAAGCTTTCTTT. Protein sequence: CASSLARVPGKDTEAFF.

The chain uses TRBV5-4 and TRBJ1-2; D perhaps matches TRBD1 (6 bases). V gave up 0 bases and J gave up 4 bases, with 10 bases separating them. Germline CDR1 and CDR2: SGHNT and YYREEE (reference sequence). The CDR3 length is 14 residues. The CDR3 nucleotides read TGTGCCAGCAGCTTGGCCGACAGGAGCTATGGCTACACCTTC. It codes for CASSLADRSYGYTF.

This chain uses TRBV6-5 with TRBJ2-1, with 7 bases matching TRBD2. The V segment lost 4 bases and the J segment 3 bases; nucleotides outside the gene matches: 6. The CDR3 is 15 amino acids. Germline assignment: CDR1 MNHEY and CDR2 SVGAGI. CDR3 nucleotide sequence: TGTGCCAGCAGTTTGGGCCTAGCGGTCTACAATGAGCAGTTCTTC. Protein product: CASSLGLAVYNEQFF.

The rearrangement uses TRBV12-5 and TRBJ1-1; D unresolved. Germline CDR1 reads LGHNT; CDR2 reads FRNRAP. V lost 1 base and J 1 base, leaving 4 bases between the germline ends. The CDR3 is 13 amino acids. The CDR3 DNA reads as TGTGCTAGTGGTTTGGACAGGAACACTGAAGCTTTCTTT. Translated: CASGLDRNTEAFF.

The chain couples TRBV7-2 to TRBJ2-5; TRBD2 aligns across 8 bases. The V gene's germline CDR1 is SGHTA and CDR2 FQGNSA. Unmatched junction bases numbered 10, after V lost 5 bases and J lost 5 bases. The CDR3 length is 15 residues. The CDR3 DNA follows: TGTGCCAGCAGCGAACGAGCGGGGGCAGGGGAGACCCAGTACTTC. As protein: CASSERAGAGETQYF.

The chain joins TRBV5-1 to TRBJ1-1; possible D gene TRBD1, 5 bases. V was trimmed by 0 bases and J by 1 base, leaving 7 bases between them. The germline V gene has CDR1 SGHRS and CDR2 YFSETQ. The CDR3 is made up of 14 amino acids. CDR3 bases: TGCGCCAGCAGCTTGGTCACAGGGAACACTGAAGCTTTCTTT. Translation: CASSLVTGNTEAFF.

This clone was recorded once. V and J are TRBV2 and TRBJ1-1; D is uncertain. Germline CDR1 SNHLY, CDR2 FYNNEI. Trimming stripped 4 bases from V and 5 bases from J, with 14 bases between. CDR3 size: 14 residues. DNA of the CDR3: TGTGCCAGCAGTGGTCAGGCCTCGCGTACTGAAGCTTTCTTT. Its translation is CASSGQASRTEAFF.

The rearrangement links TRBV10-3 to TRBJ1-1, with D perhaps TRBD1 (6 bases). V lost 4 bases and J lost 5, with 23 bases in between. From germline, CDR1 is ENHRY and CDR2 SYGVKD. This CDR3 region has 17 residues. The CDR3 DNA is TGTGCCATCAGTGGGGGGTGGACAGCGAATGGGTGGACTGAAGCTTTCTTT. Its translation is CAISGGWTANGWTEAFF.

The chain employs TRBV6-6 and TRBJ2-7, with D unresolved. V was pared by 6 bases and J by 4 bases, with 7 bases between. This CDR3 has 11 amino acids. The germline CDR1 and CDR2 sequences are MNHNY and SVGAGI (reference sequence). The CDR3 DNA sequence: TGTGCCAGCAGCACAGTTTACGAGCAGTACGTC. Amino acids: CASSTVYEQYV.

This chain joins TRBV6-1 and TRBJ1-5; D might be TRBD1 (5 bases). The CDR3 is 14 amino acids. The V end lost 4 bases, the J end lost 7 bases, and 14 bases lay between the germline ends. CDR1 is MNHNS, CDR2 SASEGT, per germline. The CDR3: CASSAPGLGQPQHF. Here the CDR3 DNA reads TGTGCCAGCAGTGCACCAGGGTTGGGGCAGCCCCAGCATTTT.

This chain links TRBV29-1 with TRBJ1-2; a possible D gene is TRBD1 (5 bases). V dropped 6 bases and J dropped 7 bases, with 15 bases sitting between them. Germline CDR1 and CDR2: SQVTM and ANQGSEA. The CDR3 spans 12 residues. CDR3 loop: CSVTTTVSGYTF. CDR3 sequence (DNA): TGCAGCGTCACTACGACAGTCTCTGGCTACACCTTC. Supplemented by reference TRBV29-1 and TRBJ1-2, the full variable domain reads SAVISQKPSRDICQRGTSLTIQCQVDSQVTMMFWYRQQPGQSLTLIATANQGSEATYESGFVIDKFPISRPNLTFSTLTVSNMSPEDSSIYLCSVTTTVSGYTFGSGTRLTVV.

The V and J genes are TRBV2 and TRBJ2-3; no clear D. Between the trimmed V and J ends, which lost 3 bases and 2 bases, there was a span of 12 bases. This CDR3 is 15 amino acids long. Germline V gene sequence: CDR1 SNHLY, CDR2 FYNNEI. CDR3 in amino acids: CASSDRGAYTDTQYF. The CDR3 coding sequence is TGTGCCAGCAGTGATCGCGGAGCTTACACAGATACGCAGTATTTT.

The table lists this clone with a count of one. The CDR3 DNA is TGTGCCATCAGTGAGTTGGGACAGGGAGAGCTATCCCGAAAGTACGTC. This translates into CAISELGQGELSRKYV. The rearrangement joins TRBV10-3 to TRBJ2-7; TRBD1 aligns across 9 bases. Trimming cost V 1 base and J 11 bases; bases outside gene matches: 15. The CDR3 loop spans 16 amino acids. The germline V gene has CDR1 ENHRY and CDR2 SYGVKD.

In its sample, this clone was seen once. This chain links TRBV6-5 with TRBJ1-2; TRBD1 is a possible D gene (5 bases). Deletions cut 8 bases from V and 8 bases from J, with 21 bases between. The CDR3 loop spans 14 amino acids. Per the germline V gene, CDR1 is MNHEY and CDR2 is SVGAGI. The CDR3 DNA reads as TGTGCCAGCTGGTCGGCAGGGCCAAAGGGAGGCTACACCTTC. Protein sequence: CASWSAGPKGGYTF.

The chain is built from TRBV7-9 and TRBJ1-1; possibly TRBD1 for D (6 bases). Trimming shortened V by 1 base and J by 0 bases, and 9 bases separated the two germline ends. The CDR3 runs 15 residues. Per germline, CDR1 SEHNR and CDR2 FQNEAQ (reference sequence). For the CDR3, the DNA is TGTGCCAGCAGCTTAGTGGACAGCATGAACACTGAAGCTTTCTTT. Translation gives CASSLVDSMNTEAFF.

The chain employs TRBV6-6 and TRBJ1-1; D might be TRBD1 (6 bases). The CDR3 has 14 amino acids. The ends were cut back, 6 bases at V and 1 base at J, with 12 bases in the middle. Germline CDR1 reads MNHNY; CDR2 reads SVGAGI (reference sequence). This chain's CDR3 is CASRWTATNTEAFF. CDR3 bases: TGTGCCAGCAGATGGACAGCCACGAACACTGAAGCTTTCTTT.

The chain joins TRBV4-1 to TRBJ1-4; D is possibly TRBD1 (5 bases). CDR1 is MGHRA, CDR2 YSYEKL, per germline. The CDR3 is made up of 14 amino acids. The ends were cut back, 1 base at V and 5 bases at J, with 8 bases in the middle. The CDR3 protein is CASSQGEGNEKLFF. The CDR3 DNA follows: TGCGCCAGCAGCCAAGGGGAGGGGAATGAAAAACTGTTTTTT.

This sequence joins TRBV6-5 and TRBJ1-1; 7 positions match TRBD1. This CDR3 spans 13 amino acids. Germline loops: CDR1 MNHEY, CDR2 SVGAGI. J was trimmed by 4 bases and V by 6 bases; bases with no gene match: 5. CDR3 nucleotide sequence: TGTGCCAGCAGATACAGGGGTAGCACTGAAGCTTTCTTT. Translated, it gives CASRYRGSTEAFF.